These T cell receptor beta chains were read from a single sample in a study of blood T cell repertoires in COVID-19. Assay: immunoSEQ multiplex PCR; the TCRdb copy retains only in-frame clones and omits some. The sample consists of 100,000 to 150,000 clones, roughly four fifths of them appearing once. Sequenced input: peripheral blood. These receptors were taken from a man aged 25 to 40 with COVID-19, enrolled during active disease. Each CDR3 is given without its conserved first and last residue.

v_gene	j_gene	len	CDR3aa
TRBV5-1	TRBJ2-3	14	ASSLESGGSTDTQY
TRBV29-1	TRBJ2-5	10	SVKSGEETQY
TRBV4-1	TRBJ1-1	12	ASSQSVRDTEAF
TRBV25-1	TRBJ1-6	9	ASGTGGTLH
TRBV4-1	TRBJ2-7	12	ASSQELAVYEQY
TRBV4-1	TRBJ1-1	14	ASSQVQAIMNTEAF
TRBV2	TRBJ1-3	13	ASSAERGWGNTIY
TRBV7-9	TRBJ1-4	15	ASSLATGALTNEKLF
TRBV12-5	TRBJ1-6	11	ASGSQGSSPLH
TRBV5-1	TRBJ1-5	13	ASSLDWGPYQPQH
TRBV30	TRBJ1-6	10	AWTGSDSPLH
TRBV5-1	TRBJ2-2	13	ASSYGQGDTGELF
TRBV2	TRBJ1-6	11	AGLGQGRSPLH
TRBV6-5	TRBJ2-7	12	ASSYGLAGGEQY
TRBV5-1	TRBJ1-6	12	ASSPGGGYSPLH
TRBV7-8	TRBJ2-7	12	ASSLEAAGGEQY
TRBV28	TRBJ2-5	11	ASSRTGEGTQY
TRBV2	TRBJ2-2	13	ASTQERTNTGELF
TRBV9	TRBJ2-1	12	ASSGRDTYNEQF
TRBV29-1	TRBJ2-3	9	SLPRGNTQY
TRBV5-4	TRBJ1-2	13	ASSLRAGGGVGYT
TRBV11-2	TRBJ2-7	15	ASSLDSEGQGFYEQY
TRBV25-1	TRBJ1-2	13	ASSDGGQGAEGYT
TRBV6-4	TRBJ2-1	13	ASSEGGSLYNEQF
TRBV11-1	TRBJ1-6	12	ASSHAGNNSPLH
TRBV21-1	TRBJ1-5	12	ASSKRQCNQPQH
TRBV7-2	TRBJ2-3	14	ASSLVFSGGGDTQY
TRBV4-1	TRBJ1-2	13	ASSPGQGPNYGYT
TRBV6-2/TRBV6-3	TRBJ1-1	12	ASSYPQGSTEAF
TRBV9	TRBJ1-6	12	ASSVGQGGAPLH
TRBV12-3/TRBV12-4	TRBJ1-2	11	ASSSTGGEGYT
TRBV5-1	TRBJ2-2	14	ASSSLGARGTGELF
TRBV30	TRBJ1-1	11	AWRGGSGWEAF
TRBV2	TRBJ1-2	15	ASSELPGQGAPYGYT
TRBV4-1	TRBJ2-4	13	ASSPPLAGKNIQY
TRBV4-2	TRBJ2-7	11	ASSQVEDYEQY
TRBV27	TRBJ1-6	13	ASSLLDGGGSPLH
TRBV5-1	TRBJ1-2	13	ASSLAGDNNYGYT
TRBV11-3	TRBJ1-1	11	ASSRGQYTEAF
TRBV6-5	TRBJ1-5	13	ASSVHEGGNQPQH
TRBV2	TRBJ2-3	13	ASSWGLAGTDTQY
TRBV3-1/TRBV3-2	TRBJ2-2	11	ASSLNSAGELF
TRBV9	TRBJ1-1	12	ASSLTGGGTEAF